This TCR beta chain came from a study of cytomegalovirus exposure and HLA in healthy donors (dated by TCRdb to 2017 to 2019). About the study as a whole: In an earlier analysis of some 550 of the donors, about 260 Gb of sequence data and some 120 million unique TCR beta sequences from roughly 200 million T cells were reported. An early release that covered 640 HLA-typed donors contained around 300 gigabases of sequencing data and 65 million to 100 million unique TCR sequences. Of the 300 to 500 genotyped donors, less than 90% were placed in the genetic ancestry cluster associated with self-reported Caucasian donors. The study aimed to test whether signatures of past pathogen exposure could be identified by cataloging public T cell receptors. The T cell repertoires of roughly 660 subjects were profiled by immunosequencing and related to cytomegalovirus serostatus. Besides the first cohort of 666 subjects, a separate validation cohort made up of 120 different subjects was used. To predict cytomegalovirus infection status, the study combined high-throughput TCR immunosequencing, statistical association of individual TCRs with disease status, and machine learning. A later analysis re-analyzed previously published TCR beta repertoires from 600 to 850 donors and added high-resolution HLA genotyping to study TCR occurrence patterns. The later analysis used no new phenotypic data to find candidate immune exposures, relying instead on TCR beta sequences and their occurrence across donors. In an earlier analysis of over 550 of the donors, high-throughput TCR beta sequencing was used to judge whether each TCR beta V gene segment behaved as functional or pseudogenic. Donor age, sex, ethnicity and CMV serostatus were collected together with the repertoire data. A later genetic analysis used genome-wide SNP genotypes for about 55% of the 666 donors, treating that subset as a discovery cohort. Every repertoire in the discovery cohort had been generated on one and the same sequencing platform. HLA typing included class I and class II loci at four-digit resolution. The number of donors typed differed by locus, with 629-630 for A, B, C, DRB1 and DQB1, about 500 for DQA1, 600 to 610 for DPA1, and over 400 for DPB1. Four or five DR-DQ haplotypes were handled as single units for association and clustering, since linkage in the cohort was strong. On average, 235,054 unique TCR beta nucleotide sequences were sequenced per donor among some 420 genotyped donors of the cohort, with around 19% of those sequences being non-productive. Study-wide findings and limitations: A further reported finding was that TCR beta sequences accurately predicted the HLA-A and HLA-B alleles for most subjects in the first cohort. A later analysis associated 15,000 to 20,000 TCR beta sequences with specific HLA alleles at a false discovery rate of 0.05. A later analysis found that most CMV-associated TCR beta chains appeared HLA-restricted, with HLA associations seemingly driven largely by CMV exposure. In vitro tests confirmed that a few of the cytomegalovirus-associated TCR beta chains recognize cytomegalovirus antigens. An association between a missense DCLRE1C variant and V-gene and J-gene trimming of TCR beta chains was found in a later genetic analysis and replicated in an independent cohort. Immune exposure information for the cohort was limited to CMV serostatus. A total of roughly 160 TCR beta chains were listed by the study as associated with cytomegalovirus. A later genetic analysis reported fewer N-insertions in productive TCRs among donors in an Asian-associated ancestry cluster than the approximately 670-donor mean. Presence/absence analyses assumed roughly uniform sequencing depth across donors, an assumption that may not hold. According to a later analysis, TCR association rates differed among HLA loci, with DRB1 alleles showing the most associated TCRs and HLA-C alleles showing the fewest. According to a later analysis, parvovirus B19, influenza, CMV and Epstein-Barr virus appeared linked to several top co-occurrence clusters. Strong co-occurrence of HLA alleles, especially DR and DQ, made assigning TCR associations to individual alleles difficult. In both the original and validation cohorts, the classifier was reported to diagnose cytomegalovirus status with high specificity and sensitivity. HLA typing was unavailable for some donors at each locus, so association tests used only the typed subset. A cluster of highly shared sequence variants was judged likely to be a technical artifact of the sequencing pipeline. It was suggested by the authors that the approach could potentially be generalized to other disease states and immunological phenotypes. Most TCR sequences were observed very rarely across donors, whereas some public TCRs were present in many individuals. Approximately 18 rarely observed V segments, including chromosome 9 orphons, were excluded from the earlier analysis of approximately 500 of the donors because counts were too low. Compared with equally common non-associated chains, HLA-associated TCR beta chains in a later analysis were more clonally expanded and had lower generation probabilities. In this cohort, only TCR beta chains were sequenced, and detectable features were limited by the absence of alpha or paired-chain data. An earlier analysis of approximately 590 of the donors showed that most TCR beta V segments appeared in productive rearrangements either about 87% or about 30% of the time, which broadly matched IMGT annotations. Some IMGT-functional V segments, including TRBV6-2 and TRBV6-3, could not be distinguished by the 87-base-pair reads and were therefore excluded. Linkage disequilibrium might explain the correlated functional status among segregating V segments, but an unknown experimental factor could not be ruled out.

Regarding this clone: It lacks a known antigen. One base away there is no much larger clone; base qualities are not given.

The cohort comprised under 700 healthy bone marrow donors. At the time of sampling, all cohort members were nominally healthy, though unrecorded immune exposures were likely present. The donor was CMV seropositive and was included in the group of 250 to 300 seropositive cohort members. Every donor gave a peripheral blood sample, and the peripheral blood mononuclear cells from that sample were used for TCR beta sequencing. Genomic DNA extraction from the blood cell samples was performed with the Qiagen DNeasy Blood Extraction Kit. The method was the immunoSEQ multiplex PCR assay. For the multiplex PCR, a mixture combining 60 forward primers for TCR Vbeta segments and 13 reverse primers for TCR Jbeta segments was used. A multiplex PCR assay on genomic DNA amplified the CDR3 region of rearranged TCR beta genes. The Illumina HiSeq System was used to sequence the amplified TCR beta libraries as 87-base-pair reads. The study's own analysis went as follows. Across the 640 or so repertoires, a later analysis counted approximately 83 million unique TCR beta chains, about 10 million of which were shared by at least two donors. To remove PCR and sequencing errors, raw reads were error-corrected and collapsed into unique sequences using a nearest-neighbor algorithm that merged closely related sequences. Alignment of CDR3 sequences to IMGT reference sequences was used to assign V, D and J gene segments. For a sequence to be retained, a match of at least six nucleotides was required to both a V gene segment and a J gene segment. Rearrangements were called productive when the CDR3 lacked stop codons and stayed in frame with V and J; all others were non-productive. CDR3 was defined by IMGT convention, running from the second conserved V-encoded cysteine to the conserved J-encoded phenylalanine. The earlier analysis of 500 to 600 of the donors excluded sequences that lacked an unambiguous match to a single V gene segment. An earlier analysis of a few hundred of the donors called V segments functional above 56.7% productive rearrangements and segregating when the between-donor standard deviation exceeded 5%. A statistical classification framework was built for diagnosing cytomegalovirus status from the catalog of TCR beta chain sequences. In a later analysis, V and J genes were assigned by comparing TCR nucleotide sequences against IMGT/GENE-DB human TR gene sequences. In a later analysis, CDR3 sequences and most-parsimonious VDJ recombination scenarios were assigned using the TCRdist pipeline. In a later analysis, each TCR beta chain was defined by its CDR3 amino acid sequence together with its V-gene family, and reads without a unique V-gene family were excluded. In a later analysis, 450 to 600 highly shared, low-generation-probability nucleotide sequences were removed to address suspected cross-contamination and a sequencing artifact. In a later analysis, a clonal expansion index for each public chain was calculated from normalized within-repertoire ranks of inferred template counts. In a later analysis, generation probabilities were computed using a VDJ recombination model fitted to out-of-frame rearrangements, and the results were checked against IGoR. In a later analysis, TCR-TCR, TCR-HLA and TCR-CMV co-occurrence was scored with hypergeometric tests, and a repertoire-size bias correction was applied to TCR pairs. A later analysis estimated false discovery rates by permuting HLA or CMV assignments 20 times. In a later analysis, co-occurring TCRs were grouped using DBSCAN, with TCRdist sequence similarity added in when clustering inside HLA-allele-positive subsets. Co-occurrence clustering excluded repertoires with fewer than 30,000 or more than 120,000 public chains, plus five with anomalous nucleotide sharing. The table comes from immuneACCESS by way of TCRdb, which keeps in-frame sequences with V and J called. Part of the clones is missing from these tables; in studies checked, under half for an unresolved V gene and the rest for unknown reasons. Clone size and V and J calls were adopted from that table, with D and trimming inferred from the DNA. The sample has 150,000 to 200,000 clones on record, roughly 80% of them singletons. The top ten clonotypes cover around 4.1% of the sample.

The germline V gene yields MGHDK for CDR1 and SYGVNS for CDR2. The CDR3 starts with the cysteine, ends with the phenylalanine, and has 14 residues. Just the 42-base CDR3 DNA is kept, in frame starting at base 1. V and J are trimmed by 3 bases and 8 bases, and the gene matches miss 7 bases of the junction. Rearrangement joined TRBV25-1 to TRBJ1-2; the central 9 bases match TRBD1. The receptor was isolated from a man aged 50 to 60 in good health and CMV-seropositive. Sequencing input: PBMCs. Read as DNA, the sequence is TGTGCCAGCAGTGACCCGGGACAGGGAAAAGGCTACACCTTC. This encodes CASSDPGQGKGYTF.